This TCR beta chain appears in the sequencing data of a study of tumor-infiltrating lymphocytes in localized non-small cell lung cancer. Study-wide results and caveats: Tumors had more T cell infiltration than uninvolved lung, per TCRbeta sequencing and CD3 counts.

As regards this clone: What it binds is unknown.

The V gene end was trimmed by 1 base and the J gene end by 5 bases; junction bases not matched to a gene: 4. Germline V gives CDR1 SGHTA, CDR2 FQGNSA. This CDR3 region has 15 residues. TCRdb keeps only in-frame clones here, not all; method: immunoSEQ multiplex PCR. The sample yields roughly 25,000 clones, just under 70% seen once. This chain uses TRBV7-2 with TRBJ2-2, with 7 bases fitting TRBD2. The source is a human donor with non-small cell lung cancer. Sequenced material: lung tumor tissue. CDR3 nucleotides: TGTGCCAGCAGCTTAGTTCTTAGCGGGACCGGGGAGCTGTTTTTT. This codes for CASSLVLSGTGELFF.